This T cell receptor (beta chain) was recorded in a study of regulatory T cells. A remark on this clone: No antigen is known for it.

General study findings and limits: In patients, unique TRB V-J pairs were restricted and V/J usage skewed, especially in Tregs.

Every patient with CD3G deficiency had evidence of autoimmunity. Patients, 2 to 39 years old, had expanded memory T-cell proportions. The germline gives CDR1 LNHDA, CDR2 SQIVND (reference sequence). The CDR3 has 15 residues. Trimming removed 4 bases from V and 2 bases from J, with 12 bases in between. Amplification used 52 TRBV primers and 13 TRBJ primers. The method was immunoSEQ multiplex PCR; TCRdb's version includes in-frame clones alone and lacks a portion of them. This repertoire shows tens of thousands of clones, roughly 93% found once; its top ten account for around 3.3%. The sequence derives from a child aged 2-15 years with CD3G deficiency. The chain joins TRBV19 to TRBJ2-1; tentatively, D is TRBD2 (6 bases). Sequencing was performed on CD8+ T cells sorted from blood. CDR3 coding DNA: TGTGCCAGTAGTACCGAGTGGAGGGCCTACAATGAGCAGTTCTTC. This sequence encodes CASSTEWRAYNEQFF.